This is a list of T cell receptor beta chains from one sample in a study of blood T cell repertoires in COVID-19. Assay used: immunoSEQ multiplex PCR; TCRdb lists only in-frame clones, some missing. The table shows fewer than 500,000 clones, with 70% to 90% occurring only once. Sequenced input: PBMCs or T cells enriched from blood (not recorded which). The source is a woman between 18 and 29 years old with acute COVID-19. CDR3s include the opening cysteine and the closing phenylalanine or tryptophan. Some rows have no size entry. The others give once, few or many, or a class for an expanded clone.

CASSAPRQENGYTF	few	14	TRBV9	TRBJ1-2
CAWSEGQQGALNEQFF	.	16	TRBV30	TRBJ2-1
CASRPGQGIYGYTF	.	14	TRBV19	TRBJ1-2
CASSLSGSSTDTQYF	.	15	TRBV28	TRBJ2-3
CASSHEESTGELFF	.	14	TRBV3-1/TRBV3-2	TRBJ2-2
CASSPLQWSYNEQFF	.	15	TRBV7-6	TRBJ2-1
CASRGGGTDTQYF	.	13	TRBV19	TRBJ2-3
CASSTSTSRYEQYF	few	14	TRBV7-2	TRBJ2-7
CATTPTATNQPQHF	few	14	TRBV15	TRBJ1-5
CASSYGENEKLFF	.	13	TRBV6-5	TRBJ1-4
CAISEGGSSYEQYF	once	14	TRBV10-3	TRBJ2-7
CASTTGPTFSYEQYF	.	15	TRBV6-5	TRBJ2-7
CASSWTGRGYEQYF	.	14	TRBV6-6	TRBJ2-7
CASSPPLTGGEVYTQYF	.	17	TRBV18	TRBJ2-3
CASSPRDRSYEQYF	.	14	TRBV27	TRBJ2-7
CASSLGGRQANSPLHF	.	16	TRBV13	TRBJ1-6
CASTTGAQGDYGYTF	.	15	TRBV28	TRBJ1-2
CASSPDMTEKLFF	.	13	TRBV6-5	TRBJ1-4
CASSSTGTGNYGYTF	.	15	TRBV5-4	TRBJ1-2
CASSPRTAFVAGELFF	.	16	TRBV19	TRBJ2-2
CASRGLAGDNEQFF	.	14	TRBV10-2	TRBJ2-1
CASSTTSGLTYNEQFF	.	16	TRBV19	TRBJ2-1
CASSLSGQGNQPQHF	.	15	TRBV5-4	TRBJ1-5
CASSPRDRGGSPLHF	.	15	TRBV3-1/TRBV3-2	TRBJ1-6
CASSQDFSYEQYF	.	13	TRBV4-3	TRBJ2-7
CATQGLAGFYEQYF	few	14	TRBV6-6	TRBJ2-7
CASSIPTGRGTGELFF	.	16	TRBV7-6	TRBJ2-2
CASSLRTTGGFYNEQFF	.	17	TRBV11-2	TRBJ2-1
CASRADGENSPLHF	few	14	TRBV2	TRBJ1-6
CASSNGGEQFF	.	11	TRBV27	TRBJ2-1
CAWNPQGLVTEAFF	.	14	TRBV30	TRBJ1-1
CASSSLTGGADTEAFF	.	16	TRBV11-2	TRBJ1-1
CASSSGTGGWTEAFF	.	15	TRBV7-9	TRBJ1-1
CASSFLYIGDSPLHF	.	15	TRBV5-6	TRBJ1-6
CASKSQDRAYEKLFF	.	15	TRBV19	TRBJ1-4
CATSDLGTSGSTEQFF	.	16	TRBV24-1	TRBJ2-1
CASSRLAATNEKLFF	.	15	TRBV27	TRBJ1-4
CAWTGQGFGTEAFF	.	14	TRBV30	TRBJ1-1
CASGPRDSNYGYTF	few	14	TRBV19	TRBJ1-2
CASSRTGGTNSPLHF	.	15	TRBV5-1	TRBJ1-6
CASSQITGASSGYTF	few	15	TRBV5-1	TRBJ1-2
CASSLDSLNTEAFF	.	14	TRBV5-1	TRBJ1-1
CASSYIGQGTGELFF	.	15	TRBV6-5	TRBJ2-2
CATFKSGGAYNEQFF	.	15	TRBV2	TRBJ2-1
CASSYFSLRSTRELFF	.	16	TRBV6-5	TRBJ2-2
CASSLAGGEQYF	.	12	TRBV5-6	TRBJ2-7
CASSIRRRGEGSQPQHF	.	17	TRBV19	TRBJ1-5
CASSPPGQGHGYTF	.	14	TRBV18	TRBJ1-2
CASSPAGTGYTGELFF	.	16	TRBV4-1	TRBJ2-2
CASSVPGNTGELFF	many	14	TRBV9	TRBJ2-2
CASSQGDRMETQYF	.	14	TRBV3-1/TRBV3-2	TRBJ2-5
CASSVDSPSTDTQYF	.	15	TRBV9	TRBJ2-3
CASSLGPDSNYGYTF	.	15	TRBV11-2	TRBJ1-2
CASSRAVASSNEQFF	.	15	TRBV14	TRBJ2-1
CASRGQGYGYTF	once	12	TRBV12-3/TRBV12-4	TRBJ1-2